This TCR beta chain was identified in a study of shared clonotypes between healthy human individuals. V was cut by 3 bases and J by 2 bases, with 11 bases left in between. The V gene's germline CDR1 is WNHNN and CDR2 SYGVQD (reference sequence). The CDR3 totals 15 residues. Sequenced by immunoSEQ multiplex PCR; TCRdb stores in-frame clones only, minus some. The data contain about 340,000 clones, less than 75% of them singletons. The origin of this receptor is a man under 40 in good health. The sample was memory CD4+ T cells sorted from blood. Subset of the sample: CD45RA-negative fraction. The gene calls are TRBV10-1 and TRBJ1-3; no definite D call. In DNA form, the CDR3 reads TGCGCCAGCAGTGAAAGTCCCGCACCTGGAAACACCATATATTTT. The encoded protein is CASSESPAPGNTIYF.